This T cell receptor beta chain originates from a study of shared clonotypes between healthy human individuals. TCRdb keeps only in-frame clones here, not all; method: immunoSEQ multiplex PCR. This sample has about 2.2 million clones, with just under 95% found just once. The table lists this clone with a count of one. The CDR3 runs 15 residues. CDR1 and CDR2 (germline): MNHNY, SVGAGI (reference sequence). V was pared by 6 bases and J by 6 bases, with 9 bases of the junction left unmatched. Naive-designated CD8 cells lacked CD45RO, were positively enriched for CCR7, and omitted terminally differentiated effector memory CD45RA+ cells.

The chain uses TRBV6-6 and TRBJ1-5, with 9 bases fitting TRBD1. Sequencing input: naive CD8+ T cells from PBMCs. The sequence was obtained from a young man in good health. Some clones in this sample may be carry-over from other donors' samples. The CDR3 loop reads CASSLGQGGGQPQHF. CDR3 DNA: TGTGCCAGCAGCTTGGGACAGGGCGGAGGTCAGCCCCAGCATTTT.